This is a list of T cell receptor beta chains from one sample in a study of T cell responses to AZD1222 COVID-19 vaccine. TCRdb's copy holds only in-frame clones and misses some; the assay was immunoSEQ multiplex PCR. The sample carries more than 75,000 clones, 85% to 95% recorded once. The source was peripheral blood, collected 28 days after the second AZD1222 dose. The receptors stem from an adult who received the AZD1222 COVID-19 vaccine. Each CDR3 is given with its conserved first and last residue. The D gene is left open where the match is weak. Clone size is given for some rows only: seen once, a few or many times, or a class if the clone is expanded.

V	J	D	size	DNA	CDR3
TRBV7-9	TRBJ2-7	TRBD1	-	TGTGCCAGCAGCCCTGGTGGGCAGGGGGTTAACGAGCAGTACTTC	CASSPGGQGVNEQYF
TRBV3-1/TRBV3-2	TRBJ2-7	-	-	TGTGCCAGCAGCCAAAACTACGAGCAGTACTTC	CASSQNYEQYF
TRBV5-1	TRBJ2-3	TRBD2	-	TGCGCCAGCAGCCGTAGCGGGTCTAGCACAGATACGCAGTATTTT	CASSRSGSSTDTQYF
TRBV5-1	TRBJ1-6	-	few	TGCGCCAGCAGCTTGGAACGGGGAACTAGTTCACCCCTCCACTTT	CASSLERGTSSPLHF
TRBV7-2	TRBJ2-1	-	-	TGTGCCAGCAGCCCTTGGACTCCCCGATTGGATGAGCAGTTCTTC	CASSPWTPRLDEQFF
TRBV29-1	TRBJ2-7	-	-	TGCAGCGCGGGGAACCAGGGGCTTTCCTACGAGCAGTACTTC	CSAGNQGLSYEQYF
TRBV10-3	TRBJ2-1	TRBD2	-	TGTGCCATCAGTGAACTGGCTAGCGGGGGGGATGAGCAGTTCTTC	CAISELASGGDEQFF
TRBV5-4	TRBJ1-2	-	-	TGTGCCAGCAGCCTCACCGGGAGGGGTAACTATGGCTACACCTTC	CASSLTGRGNYGYTF
TRBV30	TRBJ2-7	TRBD1	-	TGTGCCTGGAATTGGGGCGGTCGGACAGGGCACTACGAGCAGTACTTC	CAWNWGGRTGHYEQYF
TRBV15	TRBJ1-1	-	-	TGTGCCACCAGCAGAGACAGCAAAGCTTTCTTT	CATSRDSKAFF
TRBV28	TRBJ1-5	-	-	TGTGCCAGCAGTTTAGAAGTTTTTAGCAATCAGCCCCAGCATTTT	CASSLEVFSNQPQHF
TRBV9	TRBJ2-2	TRBD1	-	TGTGCCAGCAGCGTAAGTCTCCCGGGACAGGGCACCGGGGAGCTGTTTTTT	CASSVSLPGQGTGELFF
TRBV3-1/TRBV3-2	TRBJ1-2	-	-	TGTGCCAGCAGCCCGCAAGAGGGGGTAGGTGGCTACACCTTC	CASSPQEGVGGYTF
TRBV7-8	TRBJ2-7	TRBD2	-	TGTGCCAGCAGCCCGTACCTGACTAGCGGGGCTCTTAACGAGCAGTACTTC	CASSPYLTSGALNEQYF
TRBV27	TRBJ2-7	-	-	TGTGCCAGCAGTTCGGGGTCTAGCGTCTCCTACGAGCAGTACTTC	CASSSGSSVSYEQYF
TRBV11-3	TRBJ2-1	-	-	TGTGCCAGCAGCTTAGTTGGGAGTTCTGAGCAGTTCTTC	CASSLVGSSEQFF
TRBV6-5	TRBJ1-2	TRBD1	-	TGTGCCAGCAGAACGACAGGGGGAGGCTACACCTTC	CASRTTGGGYTF
TRBV4-3	TRBJ1-4	-	few	TGCGCCAGCAGCCAAAGCCGAAATGAAAAACTGTTTTTT	CASSQSRNEKLFF
TRBV7-6	TRBJ2-2	TRBD2	-	TGTGCCAGCAGCTTCAGCGGGATGGGCACCGGGGAGCTGTTTTTT	CASSFSGMGTGELFF
TRBV11-2	TRBJ1-1	TRBD1	-	TGTGCCAGCAGCGTCAGGGGGCAGGTGAACACTGAAGCTTTCTTT	CASSVRGQVNTEAFF
TRBV5-1	TRBJ2-7	TRBD1	-	TGCGCCAGCAGCTTAGCGGACAGGGGATACGAGCAGTACTTC	CASSLADRGYEQYF
TRBV15	TRBJ2-5	-	-	TGTGCCACCAGCAGCCGGGACTGGGCTTCCCAGTACTTC	CATSSRDWASQYF
TRBV30	TRBJ2-7	-	-	TGTGCCTGGGGGGTTGAAAGCGCCTACGAGCAGTACTTC	CAWGVESAYEQYF
TRBV6-5	TRBJ2-7	-	few	TGTGCCAGCAGTTACGGGGACAAATTCTACGAGCAGTACTTC	CASSYGDKFYEQYF
TRBV27	TRBJ1-6	-	-	TGTGCCAGCAATCCCGGGATTAATAATTCACCCCTCCACTTT	CASNPGINNSPLHF
TRBV15	TRBJ1-5	-	-	TGTGCCACCAGCAGCCTATCCGGAGGGGACGATATTTCGCCCCAGCATTTT	CATSSLSGGDDISPQHF
TRBV10-3	TRBJ2-2	TRBD1	-	TGTGCCATCAGTGGAACAGGGGGGTCGAACACCGGGGAGCTGTTTTTT	CAISGTGGSNTGELFF
TRBV15	TRBJ2-1	-	once	TGTGCCACCAGCAGTGGGGGACAGGGTACGGGAGGGGCCTACAATGAGCAGTTCTTC	CATSSGGQGTGGAYNEQFF
TRBV18	TRBJ2-6	-	-	TGTGCCAGCTCACCAAGGGGGGCCAACGTCCTGACTTTC	CASSPRGANVLTF
TRBV9	TRBJ2-2	-	-	TGTGCCAGCAGCGTATCGGCGAACACCGGGGAGCTGTTTTTT	CASSVSANTGELFF
TRBV29-1	TRBJ2-2	-	few	TGCAGCGTTGAAGAAGGGGACGGGCTGTTTTTT	CSVEEGDGLFF
TRBV6-6	TRBJ2-1	TRBD2	-	TGTGCCAGCAGTTACTCGGTCCCGGGAGGGGAGCAGTTCTTC	CASSYSVPGGEQFF
TRBV4-3	TRBJ2-5	TRBD1	-	TGCGCCAGCAGCCAAGGACAGGGGATGGAGACCCAGTACTTC	CASSQGQGMETQYF
TRBV5-1	TRBJ2-2	TRBD1	-	TGCGCCAGCAGCTTACAGGGGGAGGTCGGGGAGCTGTTTTTT	CASSLQGEVGELFF
TRBV19	TRBJ1-1	TRBD1	-	TGTGCCAGTAAGTCGGGGGACAGCCCTTTGAACACTGAAGCTTTCTTT	CASKSGDSPLNTEAFF
TRBV19	TRBJ2-5	-	-	TGTGCCAGTAGTATGGGCCAATTAGAGACCCAGTACTTC	CASSMGQLETQYF
TRBV7-9	TRBJ1-1	-	-	TGTGCCAGCAGCTTACTGGCGGGGAACACTGAAGCTTTCTTT	CASSLLAGNTEAFF
TRBV6-6	TRBJ1-5	TRBD1	-	TGTGCCAGCAGCCGAACAGGGGTGGGGCAGCCCCAGCATTTT	CASSRTGVGQPQHF
TRBV7-9	TRBJ1-6	-	-	TGTGCCAGCAGCTTAAGCGGGGAGCATAATTCACCCCTCCACTTT	CASSLSGEHNSPLHF
TRBV27	TRBJ1-3	TRBD1	few	TGTGCCAGCAGGCTACGGACAGGGGAAGGAAACACCATATATTTT	CASRLRTGEGNTIYF
TRBV6-5	TRBJ2-1	-	-	TGTGCCAGCAAAACAACGGACTCCTACAATGAGCAGTTCTTC	CASKTTDSYNEQFF
TRBV5-1	TRBJ2-3	TRBD2	-	TGCGCCAGCAGCTTGGAGGCGGGAGGGGTCACAGATACGCAGTATTTT	CASSLEAGGVTDTQYF
TRBV28	TRBJ1-2	TRBD1	-	TGTGCCAGCAGGGGACAGTCAGAATCCTATGGCTACACCTTC	CASRGQSESYGYTF
TRBV13	TRBJ2-7	-	-	TGTGCCAGCTATAAGGGCTCTCCCCGAGGCGAGCAGTACTTC	CASYKGSPRGEQYF
TRBV7-9	TRBJ2-3	-	-	TGTGCCAGCAGCTTAGGACAGGGCGGGAGAAATACGCAGTATTTT	CASSLGQGGRNTQYF